This record looks at one T cell receptor beta chain sequence and its context. Authors' data handling: Reference gene primer amplification gave nucleated cell count estimates. The protocol was immunoSEQ multiplex PCR, while the TCRdb copy is restricted to in-frame clones and leaves out a portion. The DNA was the basis for D and trimming; V, J and clone size are from that table. The data show a few hundred thousand clones, around 85% seen once. These data come from a study of blood T cell repertoires in COVID-19. Study context: Some COVID-19 samples were acute and others convalescent; all came from the United States, Italy and Spain. PBMCs, B-cell-depleted T cells, or T cells were the source of the cDNA or gDNA that made up the material.

Patients of the Seattle cohort, enrolled during active infection, were followed longitudinally. V was trimmed by 7 bases and J by 9 bases, leaving 13 bases between them. This CDR3 region has 12 residues. CDR1 is SNHLY, CDR2 FYNNEI, per germline. The specimen was peripheral blood. This sequence was found in a human donor with COVID-19, enrolled during active disease. The donor label of this sample is uncertain. This chain joins TRBV2 and TRBJ2-1, with a tentative D call TRBD2 (5 bases). The DNA of the CDR3 is TGTGCCAGCACTCCTGGGGAGCTTGAGCAGTTCTTC. Translating gives CASTPGELEQFF.